The next 7 T cell receptor beta chains were all read from a single sample in a study of OX40 agonist ivuxolimab in advanced cancers. The protocol was immunoSEQ multiplex PCR, while the TCRdb copy is restricted to in-frame clones and leaves out a portion. The table includes fewer than 55,000 clones, around nine tenths detected once. The sample consisted of CD4+ or CD8+ T cells sorted from blood, taken in a trial of the OX40 agonist ivuxolimab. Source of these receptors: an adult with an advanced solid tumor such as melanoma, head and neck, liver or kidney cancer.

This chain uses TRBV6-5 with TRBJ1-1; the D is unclear. The V end was cut by 8 bases, the J end by 1 base, with 2 bases between. CDR1 and CDR2 (germline): MNHEY, SVGAGI. This CDR3 has 10 residues. CDR3 DNA sequence: TGTGCCAGCGGGAACACTGAAGCTTTCTTT. Its protein is CASGNTEAFF.

CDR3 in amino acids: CASSTRQGAETQYF. The CDR3 coding sequence is TGTGCCAGCAGCACCAGACAGGGGGCAGAGACCCAGTACTTC. V gene TRBV7-9 combines with J gene TRBJ2-5; the match to TRBD1 covers 10 bases. J gave up 4 bases and V 5 bases, and 4 bases lay outside the gene matches. The germline CDR1 and CDR2 sequences are SEHNR and FQNEAQ (reference sequence). This CDR3 spans 14 amino acids.

The rearrangement uses TRBV30 and TRBJ1-4; D gene unclear. Germline V gene data show CDR1 as GTSNPN and CDR2 as SVGIG (reference sequence). Trimming stripped 2 bases from V and 2 bases from J, with 6 bases between. This CDR3 is built from 13 residues. Here the CDR3 reads CAWSTGTNEKLFF. Written as DNA, the CDR3 is TGTGCCTGGAGTACGGGGACTAATGAAAAACTGTTTTTT.

The V and J genes are TRBV28 and TRBJ2-2; TRBD2 might be the D (6 bases). Germline V lookup: CDR1 MDHEN, CDR2 SYDVKM. This CDR3 contains 14 residues. V was cut by 3 bases and J by 4 bases, with 9 bases left in between. The chain's CDR3 is CASSLQGGTGELFF. The CDR3 DNA sequence: TGTGCCAGCAGTTTGCAGGGAGGCACCGGGGAGCTGTTTTTT.

The chain employs TRBV5-8 and TRBJ2-7; D uncertain. V was cut by 6 bases and J by 1 base, with 11 bases left in between. This CDR3 is 13 amino acids long. Per germline, CDR1 SGHTS and CDR2 YDEGEE. The CDR3 DNA reads TGTGCCAGCACCTCTCAACAGTCCTACGAGCAGTACTTC. It specifies CASTSQQSYEQYF.

This sequence joins TRBV7-9 and TRBJ2-1; D not resolved. The germline gives CDR1 SEHNR, CDR2 FQNEAQ (reference sequence). The V and J ends lost 4 bases and 10 bases respectively, with 11 bases between them. The CDR3 has 12 residues. This chain's CDR3 is CASSSVGLEQFF. CDR3 nucleotides: TGTGCCAGCAGCTCGGTCGGGCTAGAGCAGTTCTTC.

A single count supports this clone. CDR3 sequence: CASSYGGQGDEKLFF. As DNA, the CDR3 is TGTGCCAGCAGTTACGGGGGACAGGGTGACGAAAAACTGTTTTTT. V and J are TRBV6-5 and TRBJ1-4; 9 nucleotides align to TRBD1. Looked up from germline, CDR1 is MNHEY and CDR2 is SVGAGI. The trim removed 2 bases at V and 8 bases at J, leaving 6 bases unmatched. This CDR3 has 15 residues.